A selection of T cell receptor beta chains follows, all from one sample in a study of blood T cell repertoires in COVID-19. Libraries were prepared by immunoSEQ multiplex PCR; TCRdb keeps only in-frame clonotypes and omits some of them. The sample shows a few hundred thousand clones, roughly 85% of them seen only once. The source material was peripheral blood. The source is a woman younger than 30 with acute or convalescent COVID-19. CDR3s include the opening cysteine and the closing phenylalanine or tryptophan. D genes are given only for firm matches. The size field is filled for only some rows; it gives once, few, many or a size class.

V gene	clone size	D gene	J gene	CDR3 DNA	CDR3 protein
TRBV25-1	NA	TRBD2	TRBJ2-1	TGTGCCAGCAGTGGGGGAGGGAGGACCGATGAGCAGTTCTTC	CASSGGGRTDEQFF
TRBV3-1/TRBV3-2	NA	NA	TRBJ2-7	TGTGCCAGCAGCCAAGATCATAACCCTTTGCGGGAGCAGTACTTC	CASSQDHNPLREQYF
TRBV19	once	NA	TRBJ1-5	TGTGCCAGTAAGGATCCAGGAAATCAGCCCCAGCATTTT	CASKDPGNQPQHF
TRBV3-1/TRBV3-2	NA	NA	TRBJ1-1	TGTGCCAGCAGGCAATCAGAAAAGAACACTGAAGCTTTCTTT	CASRQSEKNTEAFF
TRBV27	NA	TRBD1	TRBJ2-1	TGTGCCAGCAGTCCCGGGACAGTTTATGAGCAGTTCTTC	CASSPGTVYEQFF
TRBV6-2/TRBV6-3	NA	TRBD1	TRBJ1-2	TGTGCCAGCAGTCTGACAGGGCGCAACTATGGCTACACCTTC	CASSLTGRNYGYTF
TRBV7-2	NA	TRBD2	TRBJ2-7	TGTGCCAGCAGCTTAGATACTACTAGCGGGAGATCCCACGAGCAGTACTTC	CASSLDTTSGRSHEQYF
TRBV27	NA	TRBD2	TRBJ2-3	TGTGCCAGCAAATCGTTTAGCGGGAGTACAGATACGCAGTATTTT	CASKSFSGSTDTQYF
TRBV3-1/TRBV3-2	NA	NA	TRBJ1-1	TGTGCCAGCAGCCAAGAAAGGCGGGCAGCTTTCTTT	CASSQERRAAFF
TRBV6-5	NA	NA	TRBJ1-5	TGTGCCAGCAGCTCGGCGGGCTCGCCCCAGCATTTT	CASSSAGSPQHF
TRBV5-5	NA	TRBD2	TRBJ2-1	TGTGCCAGCAGCCCTGCGACTAGCGGGAAAGGGAAGTTCTTC	CASSPATSGKGKFF
TRBV28	once	NA	TRBJ2-7	TGTGCCAGCACCCAAGCTACCTACGAGCAGTACTTC	CASTQATYEQYF
TRBV18	NA	NA	TRBJ2-1	TGTGCCAGCTCACCCCCCGGACAGAACTTGAATGAGCAGTTCTTC	CASSPPGQNLNEQFF
TRBV5-1	NA	NA	TRBJ2-7	TGCGCCAGCAGCTTGGGACAGGCTTCCTACGAGCAGTACTTC	CASSLGQASYEQYF
TRBV7-8	NA	NA	TRBJ2-1	TGTGCCAGCAGCCCTTTGGTTAGCTCCTACAATGAGCAGTTCTTC	CASSPLVSSYNEQFF
TRBV28	NA	TRBD1	TRBJ1-5	TGTGCCAGCAGTTTAAGGGGGCCGTATCAGCCCCAGCATTTT	CASSLRGPYQPQHF
TRBV6-6	NA	TRBD1	TRBJ1-1	TGTGCCAGCAACAAACAGGGGGGCGGAATGAACACTGAAGCTTTCTTT	CASNKQGGGMNTEAFF
TRBV28	NA	NA	TRBJ2-7	TGTGCCAGCAGACCGGGACTTCTCTACGAGCAGTACTTC	CASRPGLLYEQYF
TRBV12-5	NA	NA	TRBJ2-1	TGTGCTAGTGGTTTGTGGGGCTCACGCAATGAGCAGTTCTTC	CASGLWGSRNEQFF
TRBV18	NA	NA	TRBJ1-1	TGTGCCAGCTCAGCGGAGGGCGAAGCTTTCTTT	CASSAEGEAFF
TRBV15	NA	TRBD1	TRBJ1-2	TGTGCCACCAGCCAACGACAGGGTACTGATGGCTACACCTTC	CATSQRQGTDGYTF
TRBV6-2/TRBV6-3	NA	NA	TRBJ1-1	TGTGCCAGCAGTTACCCCAGGGGAGGGGCCACTGAAGCTTTCTTT	CASSYPRGGATEAFF
TRBV4-2	once	NA	TRBJ2-7	TGTGCCAGCAGCCAAGTGGCAACAGGGATATCGTCGGGAGAGCAGTACTTC	CASSQVATGISSGEQYF
TRBV29-1	NA	TRBD1	TRBJ1-2	TGCAGCGTTGGGACAGGGTTATTCGGGTTAGTCTATGGCTACACCTTC	CSVGTGLFGLVYGYTF
TRBV28	NA	TRBD1	TRBJ2-4	TGTGCCAGCGCCCCGGGACAGGGGCCACCCAAAAACATTCAGTACTTC	CASAPGQGPPKNIQYF
TRBV5-1	NA	NA	TRBJ1-5	TGCGCCAGCAGCCCAGGGCAGCCGGGTCAGCCCCAGCATTTT	CASSPGQPGQPQHF
TRBV11-2	NA	NA	TRBJ2-3	TGTGCCAGCAGCTTAGCGGCGGGAGATACGCAGTATTTT	CASSLAAGDTQYF
TRBV28	NA	NA	TRBJ2-7	TGTGCCAGCAGACGATCTAGCAGTTACGAGCAGTACTTC	CASRRSSSYEQYF
TRBV6-5	NA	TRBD2	TRBJ2-1	TGTGCCAGCAGTTTGAAGGCGGGAGGGTTCTACAATGAGCAGTTCTTC	CASSLKAGGFYNEQFF
TRBV10-2	few	TRBD2	TRBJ2-4	TGCGCCAGCAGTGAGAGGCTAGCGGGGGATGTAGCCAAAAACATTCAGTACTTC	CASSERLAGDVAKNIQYF